This T cell receptor (beta chain) was recorded in a study of T cell repertoires in cytomegalovirus infection (dated by TCRdb to between 2018 and 2020). For the wider study: Recently identified HLA-C-restricted CMV epitopes, whose presentation resists viral immunomodulation, were targeted by peptide stimulations together with well-studied HLA-B-restricted epitopes. The HLA type of each donor mattered for the analysis, because public TCR beta signatures pointed to carriage of CMV infection along with the matching HLA type. Here is what the overall study found, with its caveats: The ex vivo response was dominated by HLA-C-restricted CMV-specific TCR beta clonotypes, and the single most frequent clonotype in two of eight donors was supplied by these HLA-C-restricted clonotypes. In both this cohort and an independent cohort of 300 to 450 donors, the cumulative frequency of public TCR beta family members distinguished carriers of CMV infection plus the relevant HLA type.

CDR1 and CDR2, per the germline V gene (reference sequence), are SEHNR and FQNEAQ. The CDR3, cysteine through phenylalanine, is 15 amino acids long. Just the 45-base CDR3 DNA is kept, in frame starting at base 1. The V end gives up 5 bases and the J end 2 bases, leaving 7 bases in the junction not matched to a gene. This clonotype occurred a few times. Its target antigen remains unknown. No base qualities exist here, and no much larger clone lies one base off it. Sequenced using an Illumina HiSeq 1500. TCRdb trimmed the raw reads at Q25, called clones with MiXCR and kept productive beta chains. For every CDR3 protein sequence, its rows merge into one entry that carries the most common genes and DNA. The sample contains 650,000 to 900,000 distinct CDR3 sequences, about 29% of them found a single time. The biggest ten clones account for about an eighth of the sample. Reading the label with the study, this specimen's treatment or condition is: in vitro stimulation with specific CMV peptide epitopes to enrich CMV-specific T cells.

The chain links TRBV7-9 with TRBJ2-7, and 9 bases in between align with TRBD1. The starting material was cultured CD8+ T cells from PBMCs, obtained from culture after CMV antigen stimulation. The TCR originated in a human donor in good health (CMV status not recorded). Some clones in this sample may be carry-over from other donors' samples. The DNA sequence is TGTGCCAGCAGCGGTGGACAGGGGATCACCTACGAGCAGTACTTC. Translated, this gives CASSGGQGITYEQYF.